Below are 2 T cell receptor beta chains sequenced from a single sample in a study of CD8 T cell repertoires and HIV-1 epitope variants (dated by TCRdb to the early 2020s). These receptors are not linked to any known antigen. To prepare the library, the immunoSEQ multiplex PCR assay was applied. What TCRdb holds here is the immuneACCESS table cut down to in-frame rearrangements. Part of the clones is not present; checked against another copy, under half of the missing clones reflect an unresolved V gene, and the others are unexplained. This sample comprises some 5,900 clones, less than 70% of them detected only once. The top ten clonotypes cover less than 45% of the sample. Sequenced sample: cultured CD8+ T cells derived from PBMCs. These receptor sequences come from a male donor with HIV.

This chain connects TRBV7-3 to TRBJ2-3; the match to TRBD2 covers 8 bases. CDR1 SGHTA and CDR2 FQGTGA come from the germline V gene. This CDR3 has 15 residues. V was clipped by 0 bases and J by 3 bases; unmatched bases: 2. The CDR3 coding sequence is TGTGCCAGCAGCTTAACCCCGGGGGGGACAGATACGCAGTATTTT. Its protein product is CASSLTPGGTDTQYF.

The rearrangement uses TRBV5-5 and TRBJ2-5; TRBD2 might be the D (6 bases). The closer fit of TRBJ2-7 to the DNA end suggests the J call may be wrong. The CDR3 runs to 14 residues. CDR1 is SGHKS and CDR2 is YYEKEE in the germline V gene (reference sequence). The CDR3 nucleotides read TGTGCCAGCAGCTTGGAAGTAGCGGTGTACGAGCAGTACTTC. This encodes CASSLEVAVYEQYF.